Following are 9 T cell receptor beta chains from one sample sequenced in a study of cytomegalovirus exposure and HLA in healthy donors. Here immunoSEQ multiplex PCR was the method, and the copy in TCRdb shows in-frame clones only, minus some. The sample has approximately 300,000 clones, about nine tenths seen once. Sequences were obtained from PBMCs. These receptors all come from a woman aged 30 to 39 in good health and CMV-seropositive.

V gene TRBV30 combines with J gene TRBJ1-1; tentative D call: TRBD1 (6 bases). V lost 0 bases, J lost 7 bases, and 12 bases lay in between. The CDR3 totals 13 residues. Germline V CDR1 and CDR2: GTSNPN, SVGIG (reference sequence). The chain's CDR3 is CAWSVLGGLEAFF. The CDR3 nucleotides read TGTGCCTGGAGTGTACTAGGGGGGCTTGAAGCTTTCTTT.

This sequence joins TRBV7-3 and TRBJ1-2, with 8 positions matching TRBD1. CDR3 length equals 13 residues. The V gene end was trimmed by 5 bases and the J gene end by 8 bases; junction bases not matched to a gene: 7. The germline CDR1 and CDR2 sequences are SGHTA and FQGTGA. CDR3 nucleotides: TGTGCCAGCAGCCGAGGACAGGGTTGGGGCTACACCTTC. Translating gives CASSRGQGWGYTF. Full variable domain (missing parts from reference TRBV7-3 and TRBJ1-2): GAGVSQTPSNKVTEKGKYVELRCDPISGHTALYWYRQSLGQGPEFLIYFQGTGAADDSGLPNDRFFAVRPEGSVSTLKIQRTERGDSAVYLCASSRGQGWGYTFGSGTRLTVV.

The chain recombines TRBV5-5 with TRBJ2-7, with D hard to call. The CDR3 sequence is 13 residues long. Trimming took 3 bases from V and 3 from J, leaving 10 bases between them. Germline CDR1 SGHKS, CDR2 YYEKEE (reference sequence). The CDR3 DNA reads TGTGCCAGCAGCTCCCATTCCCTCTACGAGCAGTACTTC. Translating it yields CASSSHSLYEQYF.

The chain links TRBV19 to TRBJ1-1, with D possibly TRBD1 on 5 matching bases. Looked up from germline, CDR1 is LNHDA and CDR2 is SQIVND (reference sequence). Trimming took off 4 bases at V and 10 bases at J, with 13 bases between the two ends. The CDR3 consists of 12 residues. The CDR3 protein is CASSTPFGGAFF. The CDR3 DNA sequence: TGTGCCAGTAGTACCCCGTTCGGGGGAGCTTTCTTT.

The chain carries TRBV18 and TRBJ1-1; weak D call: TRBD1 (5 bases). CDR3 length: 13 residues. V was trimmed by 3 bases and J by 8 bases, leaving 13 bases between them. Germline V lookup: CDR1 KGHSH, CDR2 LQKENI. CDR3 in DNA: TGTGCCAGCTCACCGGGGCAGGGTTGGGAAGCTTTCTTT. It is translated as CASSPGQGWEAFF.

CDR3 nucleotides: TGTGCCAGCAGCCGACAGGGGGAAGAGACCCAGTACTTC. It yields the protein CASSRQGEETQYF. V is TRBV7-2 and J is TRBJ2-5; 9 nucleotides agree with TRBD1. The CDR3 consists of 13 residues. V gave up 5 bases and J gave up 3 bases; unmatched junction bases: 1. Germline values: CDR1 SGHTA, CDR2 FQGNSA.

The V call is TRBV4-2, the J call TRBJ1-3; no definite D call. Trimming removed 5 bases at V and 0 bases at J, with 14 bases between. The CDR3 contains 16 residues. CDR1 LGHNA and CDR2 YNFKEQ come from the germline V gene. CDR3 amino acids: CASSEDILISGNTIYF. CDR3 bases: TGTGCCAGCAGCGAGGATATACTTATCTCTGGAAACACCATATATTTT.

CDR3 DNA sequence: TGTGCCAGCGGGGGACAGGGGGCCGTATCCTCCTACAATGAGCAGTTCTTC. This gives the protein CASGGQGAVSSYNEQFF. The rearrangement uses TRBV25-1 and TRBJ2-1; 12 bases agree with TRBD1. The ends lost 8 bases at V and 0 bases at J; junction bases unmatched: 8. CDR3 length: 17 amino acids. In germline, CDR1 is MGHDK, CDR2 SYGVNS.

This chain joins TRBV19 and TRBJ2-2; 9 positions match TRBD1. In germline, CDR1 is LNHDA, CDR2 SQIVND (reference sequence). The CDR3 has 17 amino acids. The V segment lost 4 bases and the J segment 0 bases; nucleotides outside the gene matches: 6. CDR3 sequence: CASSTYRGPANTGELFF. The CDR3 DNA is TGTGCCAGTAGTACCTACAGGGGGCCGGCGAACACCGGGGAGCTGTTTTTT.